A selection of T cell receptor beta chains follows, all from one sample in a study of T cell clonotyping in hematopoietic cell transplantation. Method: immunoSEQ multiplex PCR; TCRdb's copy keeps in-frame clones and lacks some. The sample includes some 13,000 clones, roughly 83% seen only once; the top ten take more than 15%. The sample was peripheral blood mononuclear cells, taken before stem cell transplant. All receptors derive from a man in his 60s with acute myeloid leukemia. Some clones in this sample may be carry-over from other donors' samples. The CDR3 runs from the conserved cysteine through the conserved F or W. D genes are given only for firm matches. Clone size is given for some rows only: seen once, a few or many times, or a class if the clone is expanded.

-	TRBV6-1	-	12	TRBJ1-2	CASSERGSGYTF	TGTGCCAGCAGTGAAAGAGGTAGTGGCTACACCTTC
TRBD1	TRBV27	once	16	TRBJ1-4	CASSLRGQATNEKLFF	TGTGCCAGCAGTTTGAGGGGGCAGGCAACTAATGAAAAACTGTTTTTT
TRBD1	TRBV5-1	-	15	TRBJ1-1	CASSLIPGGETEAFF	TGCGCCAGCAGCTTGATTCCAGGGGGCGAGACTGAAGCTTTCTTT
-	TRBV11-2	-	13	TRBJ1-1	CASSSPDGAEAFF	TGTGCCAGCAGCTCCCCTGACGGGGCTGAAGCTTTCTTT
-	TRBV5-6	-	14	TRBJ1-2	CASYETGEDYGYTF	TGTGCCAGCTATGAAACAGGTGAAGACTATGGCTACACCTTC
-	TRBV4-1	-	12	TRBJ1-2	CASSQDGWGYTF	TGCGCCAGCAGCCAAGATGGCTGGGGCTACACCTTC
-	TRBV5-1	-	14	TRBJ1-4	CASSFGWENEKLFF	TGCGCCAGCAGCTTCGGATGGGAAAATGAAAAACTGTTTTTT
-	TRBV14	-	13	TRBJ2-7	CASSQVRQAEQYF	TGTGCCAGCAGCCAAGTCCGACAGGCCGAGCAGTACTTC
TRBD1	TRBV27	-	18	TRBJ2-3	CASRVRTGPLRSTDTQYF	TGTGCCAGCAGGGTCAGGACAGGCCCTCTACGATCCACAGATACGCAGTATTTT
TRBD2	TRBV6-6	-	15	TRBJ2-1	CASSYGAGGRNEQFF	TGTGCCAGCAGTTACGGGGCGGGGGGGCGCAATGAGCAGTTCTTC
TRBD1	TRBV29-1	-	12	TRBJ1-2	CSVGQGELGYTF	TGCAGCGTGGGACAGGGGGAACTTGGCTACACCTTC
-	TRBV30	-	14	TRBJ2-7	CAWRTVGSTYEQYF	TGTGCCTGGCGGACAGTCGGATCTACCTACGAGCAGTACTTC
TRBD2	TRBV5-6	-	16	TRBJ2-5	CASSLGWGGVQETQYF	TGTGCCAGCAGCTTGGGATGGGGAGGGGTCCAAGAGACCCAGTACTTC
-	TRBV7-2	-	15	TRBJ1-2	CASTLYRQTGYGYTF	TGTGCCAGCACCCTATACCGACAGACCGGATATGGCTACACCTTC
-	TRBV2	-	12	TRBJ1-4	CASKGINEKLFF	TGTGCCAGCAAGGGGATTAATGAAAAACTGTTTTTT
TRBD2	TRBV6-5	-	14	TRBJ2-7	CASSYKGGEYEQYF	TGCGCCAGCAGTTACAAGGGAGGGGAGTACGAGCAGTACTTC
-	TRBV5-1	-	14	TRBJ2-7	CASSSGPGSYEQYF	TGCGCCAGCAGCTCGGGGCCGGGAAGCTACGAGCAGTACTTC
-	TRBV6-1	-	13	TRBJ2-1	CASSGEWGNEQFF	TGTGCCAGCAGTGGAGAATGGGGCAATGAGCAGTTCTTC
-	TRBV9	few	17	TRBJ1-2	CASSVDLGDGGNYGYTF	TGTGCCAGCAGCGTAGACTTAGGGGACGGTGGGAACTATGGCTACACCTTC
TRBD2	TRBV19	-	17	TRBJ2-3	CASSPGLAGGPADTQYF	TGTGCCAGTAGTCCGGGACTAGCGGGGGGGCCGGCAGATACGCAGTATTTT
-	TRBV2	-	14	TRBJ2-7	CASSDRRFNYEQYF	TGTGCCAGCAGTGACAGACGATTTAACTACGAGCAGTACTTC
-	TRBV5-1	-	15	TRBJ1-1	CASFPGGGGNTEAFF	TGCGCCAGCTTCCCTGGGGGTGGCGGGAACACTGAAGCTTTCTTT
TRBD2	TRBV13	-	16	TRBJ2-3	CASSSGLAGGVDTQYF	TGTGCCAGCAGCTCTGGACTAGCGGGGGGGGTCGATACGCAGTATTTT
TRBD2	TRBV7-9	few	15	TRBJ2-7	CASSGRLAGPYEQYF	TGTGCCAGCAGCGGACGACTAGCGGGGCCGTACGAGCAGTACTTC
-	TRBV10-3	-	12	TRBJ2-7	CAISDQGPEQYF	TGTGCCATCAGTGATCAGGGTCCCGAGCAGTACTTC
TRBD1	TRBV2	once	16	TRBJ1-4	CASSEAGDGDSEKLFF	TGTGCCAGCAGTGAAGCGGGAGATGGGGACAGCGAAAAACTGTTTTTT
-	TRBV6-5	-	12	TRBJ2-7	CASRRSGHEQYF	TGTGCCAGCAGGCGGTCAGGGCACGAGCAGTACTTC
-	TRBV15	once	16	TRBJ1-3	CATSRDGAISGNTIYF	TGTGCCACCAGCAGAGATGGGGCGATCTCTGGAAACACCATATATTTT
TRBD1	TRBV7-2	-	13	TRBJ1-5	CASSPDRGRPQHF	TGTGCCAGCAGCCCGGACAGGGGGCGGCCCCAGCATTTT
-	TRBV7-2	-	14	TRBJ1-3	CASSFWSSGNTIYF	TGTGCCAGCAGCTTTTGGAGCTCTGGAAACACCATATATTTT
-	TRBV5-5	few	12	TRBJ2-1	CASSFGANEQFF	TGTGCCAGCAGCTTCGGGGCGAATGAGCAGTTCTTC
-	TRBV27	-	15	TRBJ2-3	CASSLLTGGTDTQYF	TGTGCCAGCAGTTTGTTGACAGGAGGCACAGATACGCAGTATTTT
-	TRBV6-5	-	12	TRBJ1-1	CASGGMNTEAFF	TGTGCCAGCGGGGGGATGAACACTGAAGCTTTCTTT
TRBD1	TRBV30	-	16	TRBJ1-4	CAYSSGRTGGPEKLFF	TGTGCCTATTCCTCGGGCCGGACAGGGGGACCTGAAAAACTGTTTTTT
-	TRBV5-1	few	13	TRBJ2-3	CASSLGGSDTQYF	TGCGCCAGCAGCTTGGGGGGGTCAGATACGCAGTATTTT
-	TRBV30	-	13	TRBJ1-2	CAWSVSLRDGYTF	TGTGCCTGGAGTGTAAGTCTCAGGGACGGCTACACCTTC
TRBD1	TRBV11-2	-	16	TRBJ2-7	CASSPPIRQGVNEQYF	TGTGCCAGCAGCCCCCCGATTAGACAGGGTGTGAACGAGCAGTACTTC
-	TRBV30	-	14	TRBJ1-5	CAWSVRQAYQPQHF	TGTGCCTGGAGTGTACGACAGGCGTATCAGCCCCAGCATTTT
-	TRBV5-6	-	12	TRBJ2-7	CASTADANEQYF	TGTGCCAGCACCGCGGACGCCAACGAGCAGTACTTC
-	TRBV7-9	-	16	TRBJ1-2	CASSLAPEDLNYGYTF	TGTGCCAGCAGCTTAGCGCCAGAGGATCTTAACTATGGCTACACCTTC
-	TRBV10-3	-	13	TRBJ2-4	CAISVGLVDIQYF	TGTGCCATCAGTGTGGGACTCGTGGACATTCAGTACTTC
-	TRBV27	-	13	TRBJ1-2	CASSPSGWNGYTF	TGTGCCAGCAGCCCAAGCGGTTGGAATGGCTACACCTTC
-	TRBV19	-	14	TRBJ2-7	CASSIFDGTYEQYF	TGTGCCAGTAGTATCTTCGACGGGACCTACGAGCAGTACTTC
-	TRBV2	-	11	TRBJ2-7	CASSSQGEQYF	TGTGCCAGCAGTTCACAGGGAGAGCAGTACTTC
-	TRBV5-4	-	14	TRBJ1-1	CASRVRGMNTEAFF	TGTGCCAGCAGGGTGAGGGGGATGAACACTGAAGCTTTCTTT
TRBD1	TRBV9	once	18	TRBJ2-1	CASSQHESRDRVYNEQFF	TGTGCCAGCAGCCAACACGAAAGCCGGGACAGGGTTTACAATGAGCAGTTCTTC